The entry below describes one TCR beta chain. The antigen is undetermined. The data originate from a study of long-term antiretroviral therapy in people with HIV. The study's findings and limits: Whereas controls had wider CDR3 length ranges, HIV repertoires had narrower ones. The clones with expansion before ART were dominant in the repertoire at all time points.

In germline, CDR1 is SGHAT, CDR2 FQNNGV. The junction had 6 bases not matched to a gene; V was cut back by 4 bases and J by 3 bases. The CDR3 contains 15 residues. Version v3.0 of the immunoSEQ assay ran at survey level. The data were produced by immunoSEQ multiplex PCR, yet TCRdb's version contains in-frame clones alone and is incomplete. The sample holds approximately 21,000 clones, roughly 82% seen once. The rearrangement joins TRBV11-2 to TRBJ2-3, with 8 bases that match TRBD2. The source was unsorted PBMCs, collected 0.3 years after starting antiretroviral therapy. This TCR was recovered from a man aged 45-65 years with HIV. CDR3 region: CASSYGRATTDTQYF. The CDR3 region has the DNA TGTGCCAGCAGCTACGGGAGGGCCACAACAGATACGCAGTATTTT.